The entry below describes one TCR beta chain. Its specificity is unknown. The data are from a study of T-cell memory formation after mild COVID-19. Looking at the study overall: Clustering of TCRs was largely donor specific.

The CDR3 consists of 16 residues. Deletions cut 1 base from V and 8 bases from J, with 17 bases between. CDR1 and CDR2 (germline): KGHDR, SFDVKD. TCRdb ran MiXCR on the 5' RACE reads and lists one entry per CDR3 protein. The sample has hundreds of thousands of distinct CDR3 sequences, under 20% seen once. Regarding the study as a whole: CD4+ contracting clones lay mainly in CM and EM, CD8+ ones in EMRA. Certain responding clones were present in pre-infection memory, suggesting participation of cross-reactive memory.

This receptor was taken from an adult woman who had mild COVID-19 (a few samples of this study predate the infection). Cell type and time point are not known. V and J are TRBV24-1 and TRBJ2-1; maybe TRBD2 (6 bases). The source material was PBMCs or a T cell subset sorted from them (not recorded which). In nucleotides, the CDR3 is TGTGCCACCAGTGATTTCTCGAGGGAGGAGGGAGATGAGCAGTTCTTC. Its protein product is CATSDFSREEGDEQFF.